This is a list of T cell receptor beta chains from one sample in a study of T cells in Graves' hyperthyroidism and ophthalmopathy. One entry per CDR3 protein results from TCRdb running MiXCR on the multiplex PCR reads. The repertoire holds roughly 530,000 distinct CDR3 sequences, with 17% as singletons. The source material was blood. These receptors came from a woman in her late teens or twenties with Graves' ophthalmopathy. CDR3s include the opening cysteine and the closing phenylalanine or tryptophan. Fields, in order: V gene, D gene, clone size, J gene, CDR3 DNA, CDR3 protein. D genes are given only for firm matches. Some rows mark clone size as missing; the rest say once, few, many or name a class of expanded clone.

V: TRBV28; D: -; size: few; J: TRBJ2-7; DNA: TGTGCCAGCAGTTCAGCTCAGGGAAACGAGCAGTACTTC; CDR3: CASSSAQGNEQYF
V: TRBV7-6; D: TRBD1; size: few; J: TRBJ2-3; DNA: TGTGCCAGCAGCTATTGGGACAGGGGCGTGAATACGCAGTATTTT; CDR3: CASSYWDRGVNTQYF
V: TRBV3-1; D: -; size: many; J: TRBJ1-1; DNA: TGTGCCAGCAGCCCCCGGGACCTCGGTAGGCTCACTGAAGCTTTCTTT; CDR3: CASSPRDLGRLTEAFF
V: TRBV27; D: TRBD1; size: many; J: TRBJ2-3; DNA: TGTGCCAGCAGTTCGCCGGACAGGGCAGTCACAGATACGCAGTATTTT; CDR3: CASSSPDRAVTDTQYF
V: TRBV5-4; D: -; size: few; J: TRBJ2-5; DNA: TGTGCCAGCAGCTTGGCCGACTGGGATGTTAAGTACTTC; CDR3: CASSLADWDVKYF
V: TRBV29-1; D: -; size: many; J: TRBJ2-1; DNA: TGCAGCGTTGAATTACCATACAGGGATACCAATGAGCAGTTCTTC; CDR3: CSVELPYRDTNEQFF
V: TRBV7-9; D: -; size: -; J: TRBJ2-1; DNA: TGTGCCAGCAGCTTAAGTGGGACCTCCAATGAGCAGTTCTTC; CDR3: CASSLSGTSNEQFF
V: TRBV30; D: -; size: many; J: TRBJ1-5; DNA: TGTGCCTGGAGTGACAGGGATGGTCAGCCCCAGCATTTT; CDR3: CAWSDRDGQPQHF
V: TRBV27; D: -; size: few; J: TRBJ1-1; DNA: TGTGCCAGCAGTTTACTTAACCGAAACACTGAAGCTTTCTTT; CDR3: CASSLLNRNTEAFF
V: TRBV12-3/TRBV12-4; D: -; size: many; J: TRBJ2-2; DNA: TGTGCCAGCAGTTATTTGGCCCCGGGACATAACACCGGGGAGCTGTTTTTT; CDR3: CASSYLAPGHNTGELFF
V: TRBV19; D: -; size: -; J: TRBJ1-2; DNA: TGTGCCAGTAAGATGTTATCGGACTATGGCTACACCTTC; CDR3: CASKMLSDYGYTF
V: TRBV12-3/TRBV12-4; D: TRBD1; size: many; J: TRBJ1-2; DNA: TGTGCCAGCAGTTTTTCAGGGGGCAGTAGCTATGGCTACACCTTC; CDR3: CASSFSGGSSYGYTF
V: TRBV7-3; D: -; size: -; J: TRBJ1-3; DNA: TGTGCCAGCAGCCGCGGGTGGTCATCTGGAAACACCATATATTTT; CDR3: CASSRGWSSGNTIYF
V: TRBV20-1; D: -; size: few; J: TRBJ2-2; DNA: TGCAGTGTTAAGAGGGGATCGGTAAACACCGGGGAGCTGTTTTTT; CDR3: CSVKRGSVNTGELFF
V: TRBV10-3; D: -; size: many; J: TRBJ1-1; DNA: TGTGCCATCAGTGAGTCGGCGGTGAACACTGAAGCTTTCTTT; CDR3: CAISESAVNTEAFF
V: TRBV5-1; D: TRBD1; size: few; J: TRBJ2-3; DNA: TGCGCCAGCAGCTTACAGGGGGAGAGGACAGATACGCAGTATTTT; CDR3: CASSLQGERTDTQYF
V: TRBV3-1; D: -; size: -; J: TRBJ2-3; DNA: TGTGCCAGCAGCCCAGGGGGGGGGAACCCGACGGCAGATACGCAGTATTTT; CDR3: CASSPGGGNPTADTQYF
V: TRBV28; D: -; size: few; J: TRBJ1-2; DNA: TGTGCCATCCCGGACACCGACTATGGCTACACCTTC; CDR3: CAIPDTDYGYTF
V: TRBV4-1; D: -; size: few; J: TRBJ2-7; DNA: TGCGCCAGCAGCCATAACCCGACGGATTCCTACGAGCAGTACTTC; CDR3: CASSHNPTDSYEQYF
V: TRBV7-9; D: -; size: -; J: TRBJ2-1; DNA: TGTGCCAGCAGCACTGACCGGGCCAACAATGAGCAGTTCTTC; CDR3: CASSTDRANNEQFF
V: TRBV20-1; D: -; size: -; J: TRBJ1-3; DNA: TGCAGTGCTAGAGATAATCGAGGAAACACCATATATTTT; CDR3: CSARDNRGNTIYF
V: TRBV20-1; D: TRBD1; size: -; J: TRBJ1-1; DNA: TGCAGTGCTGCCACAGGGGGGAACACTGAAGCTTTCTTT; CDR3: CSAATGGNTEAFF
V: TRBV28; D: -; size: many; J: TRBJ2-1; DNA: TGTGCCAGCAGTTTATCCATGGGAGGGGAACCGGGACAGGCATACAATGAGCAGTTCTTC; CDR3: CASSLSMGGEPGQAYNEQFF
V: TRBV5-8; D: -; size: -; J: TRBJ1-4; DNA: TGTGCCAGCAGCCGGGCAGCAATGGAGGTTTGGAAACTGTTTTTT; CDR3: CASSRAAMEVWKLFF
V: TRBV3-2; D: -; size: few; J: TRBJ2-1; DNA: TGTGCCAGCAGCCAACCCAACAGGGGGCAGGACAATGAGCAGTTCTTC; CDR3: CASSQPNRGQDNEQFF
V: TRBV4-3; D: -; size: -; J: TRBJ1-4; DNA: TGCGCCAGCAGCCAAGGGAGGACGACAACTAATGAAAAACTGTTTTTT; CDR3: CASSQGRTTTNEKLFF